These 11 T cell receptor beta chains came from one sample sequenced in a study of blood T cell repertoires in COVID-19. Profiling relied on immunoSEQ multiplex PCR, and the TCRdb table lists in-frame clones only, not all of them. The sample includes a few hundred thousand clones, roughly 90% of them seen just once. The specimen was peripheral blood. All receptors derive from a young man with active or convalescent COVID-19.

The chain links TRBV2 to TRBJ2-5; 7 bases align to TRBD1. CDR3 length equals 14 residues. Germline V gives CDR1 SNHLY, CDR2 FYNNEI. V was clipped by 1 base and J by 5 bases; unmatched bases: 4. DNA for the CDR3: TGTGCCAGCAGTGAAGGACAGGGTGGGGAGACCCAGTACTTC. Its protein is CASSEGQGGETQYF.

The rearrangement uses TRBV5-1 and TRBJ1-6; TRBD1 might be the D (5 bases). Germline V gene sequence: CDR1 SGHRS, CDR2 YFSETQ. Trimming took off 7 bases at V and 13 bases at J, with 21 bases between the two ends. The CDR3 sequence is 14 residues long. The CDR3 nucleotides read TGCGCCAGCCGGGGGGGGACGACAGACTCGCCCCTCCACTTT. Amino acid sequence: CASRGGTTDSPLHF.

The chain carries TRBV19 and TRBJ2-2; 8 bases map to TRBD1. This CDR3 comprises 15 residues. With 7 bases clipped from V and 4 bases from J, the junction kept 8 bases outside the gene matches. Germline values: CDR1 LNHDA, CDR2 SQIVND (reference sequence). CDR3 in amino acids: CASNIGQGSTGELFF. In DNA, the CDR3 is TGTGCCAGTAACATAGGACAGGGAAGCACCGGGGAGCTGTTTTTT.

CDR3 coding DNA: TGCGCCAGCTCTGGAGCGGGGGAAGAGACCCAGTACTTC. This translates into CASSGAGEETQYF. The chain couples TRBV5-1 to TRBJ2-5; the match to TRBD2 covers 8 bases. This CDR3 has 13 residues. V was pared by 7 bases and J by 3 bases, with 5 bases of the junction left unmatched. Germline assignment: CDR1 SGHRS and CDR2 YFSETQ.

The chain couples TRBV6-5 to TRBJ2-7, with a possible D match to TRBD1 (5 bases). This CDR3 spans 15 amino acids. V was clipped by 0 bases and J by 4 bases, with 13 bases between them. Germline assignment: CDR1 MNHEY and CDR2 SVGAGI. CDR3 sequence: CASSYSGWGLYEQYF. The CDR3 DNA follows: TGTGCCAGCAGTTACTCGGGATGGGGCTTATACGAGCAGTACTTC.

The gene calls are TRBV19 and TRBJ2-7; 7 nucleotides match TRBD1. J lost 1 base, V lost 5 bases, and 5 bases had no gene match. Germline CDR1 reads LNHDA; CDR2 reads SQIVND (reference sequence). This CDR3 contains 14 residues. The CDR3 loop is CASSQRGLSYEQYF. CDR3 coding DNA: TGTGCCAGTAGTCAGAGGGGGCTTTCCTACGAGCAGTACTTC.

The chain carries TRBV2 and TRBJ1-2; 7 bases align to TRBD1. The CDR3 sequence is 16 residues long. In germline, CDR1 is SNHLY, CDR2 FYNNEI. The V and J ends lost 9 bases and 4 bases, in that order; junction bases with no gene match: 17. In DNA form, the CDR3 reads TGTGCCAGGAACAGGGCAGGGGGGAAAAAAAGCTATGGCTACACCTTC. Translation: CARNRAGGKKSYGYTF.

The chain carries TRBV7-2 and TRBJ1-2; no clear D gene. Germline CDR1 SGHTA, CDR2 FQGNSA. CDR3 size: 14 residues. Trimming stripped 4 bases from V and 4 bases from J, with 13 bases between. The CDR3 nucleotides are TGTGCCAGCAGCTACCGGCGGCAGACCTATGGCTACACCTTC. Protein product: CASSYRRQTYGYTF.

The chain couples TRBV18 to TRBJ1-4; no reliable D call. The germline CDR1 and CDR2 sequences are KGHSH and LQKENI. CDR3 length: 14 residues. V lost 2 bases and J lost 8, with 12 bases in between. The chain's CDR3 is CASSPGSPGEKLFF. Here the CDR3 DNA reads TGTGCCAGCTCACCAGGATCACCAGGAGAAAAACTGTTTTTT.

This CDR3 is CASSLVRGGRNEQFF. The CDR3 DNA is TGTGCCAGCAGCCTTGTGCGGGGGGGTAGGAATGAGCAGTTCTTC. The gene calls are TRBV5-5 and TRBJ2-1; 9 positions agree with TRBD2. Germline assignment: CDR1 SGHKS and CDR2 YYEKEE (reference sequence). CDR3 length: 15 amino acids. Losses at the gene ends were 4 bases for V and 7 bases for J; bases not matched to a gene: 9.

This chain joins TRBV27 and TRBJ2-3, with unresolved D. Trimming pared 7 bases from V and 1 base from J, leaving 15 bases between. The length of the CDR3 is 15 residues. CDR1 MNHEY and CDR2 SMNVEV come from the germline V gene (reference sequence). CDR3: CASTNSPLRTDTQYF. The CDR3 DNA follows: TGTGCCAGCACTAACTCGCCCCTGCGCACAGATACGCAGTATTTT.